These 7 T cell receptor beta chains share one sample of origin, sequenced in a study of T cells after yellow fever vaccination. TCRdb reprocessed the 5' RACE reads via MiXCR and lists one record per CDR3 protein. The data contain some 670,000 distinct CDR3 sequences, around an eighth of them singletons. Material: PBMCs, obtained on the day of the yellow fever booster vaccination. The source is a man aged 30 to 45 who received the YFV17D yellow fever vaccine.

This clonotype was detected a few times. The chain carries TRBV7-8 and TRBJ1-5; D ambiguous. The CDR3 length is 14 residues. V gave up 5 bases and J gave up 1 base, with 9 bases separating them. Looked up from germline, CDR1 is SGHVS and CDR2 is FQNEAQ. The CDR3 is CASSLRMSNQPQHF. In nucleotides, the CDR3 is TGTGCCAGCAGCCTCCGGATGAGCAATCAGCCCCAGCATTTT.

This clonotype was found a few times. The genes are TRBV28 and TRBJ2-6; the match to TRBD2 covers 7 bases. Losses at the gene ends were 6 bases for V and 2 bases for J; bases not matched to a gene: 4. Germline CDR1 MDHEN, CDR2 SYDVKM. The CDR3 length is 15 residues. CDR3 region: CASSFTSAGANVLTF. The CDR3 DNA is TGTGCCAGCAGCTTTACTAGCGCTGGGGCCAACGTCCTGACTTTC.

CDR3: CSARFRVRMNTEAFF. DNA for the CDR3: TGCAGTGCTAGGTTCCGGGTGAGGATGAACACTGAAGCTTTCTTT. The V call is TRBV20-1, the J call TRBJ1-1; D is ambiguous. The CDR3 runs 15 residues. V was clipped by 3 bases and J by 0 bases, with 14 bases between them. Germline lookup yields CDR1 DFQATT and CDR2 SNEGSKA (reference sequence).

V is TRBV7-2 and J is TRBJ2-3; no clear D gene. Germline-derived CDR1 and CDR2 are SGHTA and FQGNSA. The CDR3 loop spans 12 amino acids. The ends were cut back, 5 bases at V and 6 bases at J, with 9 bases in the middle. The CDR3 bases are TGTGCCAGCAGCCTGGTGCAGGATACGCAGTATTTT. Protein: CASSLVQDTQYF.

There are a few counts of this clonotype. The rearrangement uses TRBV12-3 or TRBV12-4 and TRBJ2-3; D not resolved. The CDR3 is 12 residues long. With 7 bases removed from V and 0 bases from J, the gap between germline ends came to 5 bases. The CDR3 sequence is CASTRSTDTQYF. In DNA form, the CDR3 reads TGTGCCAGCACACGGAGCACAGATACGCAGTATTTT.

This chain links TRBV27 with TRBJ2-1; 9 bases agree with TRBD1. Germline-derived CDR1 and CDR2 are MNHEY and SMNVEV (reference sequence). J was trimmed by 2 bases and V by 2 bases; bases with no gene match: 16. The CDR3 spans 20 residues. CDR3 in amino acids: CASSLLVNIRQGEAYNEQFF. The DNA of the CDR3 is TGTGCCAGCAGTTTACTGGTTAATATTAGACAGGGGGAGGCCTACAATGAGCAGTTCTTC.

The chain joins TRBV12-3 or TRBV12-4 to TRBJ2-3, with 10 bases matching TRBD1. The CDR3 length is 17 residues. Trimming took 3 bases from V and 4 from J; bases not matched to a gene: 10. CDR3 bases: TGTGCCAGCAGTTTTTCGCCCGGGACAGGGGCCGCAGATACGCAGTATTTT. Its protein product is CASSFSPGTGAADTQYF.